This T cell receptor (beta chain) was obtained from a study of identical twins. General study results and limits: Abundant beta clonotypes from cord blood had fewer insertions, unlike memory repertoires, which showed none. Out-of-frame beta sequences exhibited a weaker degree of excess twin sharing.

Germline lookup yields CDR1 SEHNR and CDR2 FQNEAQ (reference sequence). V gave up 3 bases and J gave up 5 bases, with 8 bases separating them. The CDR3 runs 13 residues. There are a few counts of this clonotype. Its antigen is not identified. It was template switching that added a universal primer site, and there were unique molecular identifiers on the cDNA. TCRdb re-called the 5' RACE reads with MiXCR, one entry per CDR3 protein. The sample consists of just under 650,000 distinct CDR3 sequences, roughly 7.2% of them appearing once. These same data were also listed under a study on yellow fever vaccine responses in identical twins. That work contributes: Twins' vaccine T cell response reportedly seemed partly convergent, partly personalized.

The receptor's source is a woman in her late teens or twenties in good health. Source material: PBMCs. The genes are TRBV7-9 and TRBJ2-1, with D tentatively TRBD1 or TRBD2 (5 bases each). The DNA for the CDR3 is TGTGCCAGCAGCTTTTTGGGGGACAATGAGCAGTTCTTC. Translation gives CASSFLGDNEQFF.